This is a list of T cell receptor beta chains from one sample in a study of tumor and adjacent non-tumor tissue in lung cancer. In TCRdb, the multiplex PCR reads were re-called with MiXCR into one record per CDR3 protein. The sample contains about 75,000 distinct CDR3 sequences, around 74% of which appear only once. The sequencing sample was made of lung tumor tissue. The receptors were sampled from a woman aged 50 to 60 with non-small cell lung cancer. Both conserved end residues are part of each CDR3. Each record gives: V gene, J gene, clone size, D gene, CDR3 protein, CDR3 DNA. A D gene is named only where the DNA matches it firmly. The size entry is marked missing in some rows and otherwise reads once, few, many or a size class.

v_call: TRBV29-1; j_call: TRBJ2-7; clone_size: many; d_call: TRBD2; cdr3_aa: CSVGLAGASFEQYF; cdr3_nt: TGCAGCGTTGGACTAGCGGGGGCCTCCTTCGAGCAGTACTTC
v_call: TRBV10-3; j_call: TRBJ2-2; clone_size: many; d_call: NA; cdr3_aa: CAISEISGNTGELFF; cdr3_nt: TGTGCCATCAGTGAGATAAGCGGCAACACCGGGGAGCTGTTTTTT
v_call: TRBV6-1; j_call: TRBJ2-7; clone_size: many; d_call: TRBD2; cdr3_aa: CASSPVVAGGNYEQYF; cdr3_nt: TGTGCCAGCAGTCCCGTTGTAGCGGGCGGGAACTACGAGCAGTACTTC
v_call: TRBV6-1; j_call: TRBJ2-7; clone_size: NA; d_call: NA; cdr3_aa: CASSENLEGGYEQYF; cdr3_nt: TGTGCTAGCAGTGAAAATCTGGAGGGGGGATACGAGCAGTACTTC
v_call: TRBV4-2; j_call: TRBJ1-5; clone_size: NA; d_call: NA; cdr3_aa: CVNSQALTSNQPQHF; cdr3_nt: TGTGTCAACAGCCAAGCCCTCACTAGCAATCAACCCCAGCATTTT
v_call: TRBV29-1; j_call: TRBJ2-2; clone_size: NA; d_call: NA; cdr3_aa: CRALGHANTGELFF; cdr3_nt: TGCAGGGCATTGGGACATGCGAACACCGGGGAGCTGTTTTTT
v_call: TRBV11-3; j_call: TRBJ2-7; clone_size: few; d_call: NA; cdr3_aa: CANSLRRGYEQYF; cdr3_nt: TGTGCTAACAGCTTGAGGAGAGGCTACGAGCAGTACTTC
v_call: TRBV10-1; j_call: TRBJ2-3; clone_size: many; d_call: TRBD2; cdr3_aa: CASRASGADTQYF; cdr3_nt: TGCGCCAGCAGGGCCAGCGGGGCAGATACGCAGTATTTT
v_call: TRBV20-1; j_call: TRBJ2-7; clone_size: NA; d_call: TRBD2; cdr3_aa: CSARAGGDEQYF; cdr3_nt: TGCAGTGCTAGAGCGGGAGGCGACGAGCAGTACTTC
v_call: TRBV12-3/TRBV12-4; j_call: TRBJ2-4; clone_size: NA; d_call: NA; cdr3_aa: CASCTDGTQNIQYF; cdr3_nt: TGTGCCAGCTGCACAGACGGGACACAAAACATTCAGTACTTC
v_call: TRBV10-3; j_call: TRBJ2-1; clone_size: NA; d_call: TRBD1; cdr3_aa: CAIVETLGTGRNEQFF; cdr3_nt: TGTGCCATCGTTGAGACCTTGGGGACAGGGAGAAATGAGCAGTTCTTC
v_call: TRBV30; j_call: TRBJ1-1; clone_size: many; d_call: NA; cdr3_aa: CAWNRGTEDEAFF; cdr3_nt: TGTGCCTGGAATCGGGGCACGGAGGATGAAGCTTTCTTT
v_call: TRBV10-3; j_call: TRBJ1-2; clone_size: NA; d_call: NA; cdr3_aa: CAILAEPYDYTF; cdr3_nt: TGTGCCATCTTGGCAGAGCCCTATGACTACACTTTC
v_call: TRBV28; j_call: TRBJ1-6; clone_size: NA; d_call: TRBD1; cdr3_aa: CASSSSGTGNSPLLF; cdr3_nt: TGTGCCAGCAGTTCCTCTGGGACAGGGAATTCACCCCTCCTCTTT
v_call: TRBV7-3; j_call: TRBJ2-5; clone_size: NA; d_call: NA; cdr3_aa: CASNMERGETQYF; cdr3_nt: TGTGCCAGCAACATGGAGAGGGGAGAGACCCAGTACTTC
v_call: TRBV6-5; j_call: TRBJ2-2; clone_size: NA; d_call: NA; cdr3_aa: CASRTGAGEAGKLFF; cdr3_nt: TGTGCCAGCAGGACCGGGGCAGGGGAGGCCGGGAAGCTGTTTTTT
v_call: TRBV6-1; j_call: TRBJ1-5; clone_size: NA; d_call: NA; cdr3_aa: CASSIRWDIRQPQHF; cdr3_nt: TGTGCCAGTAGTATACGCTGGGACATTCGTCAGCCCCAGCATTTT
v_call: TRBV29-1; j_call: TRBJ1-1; clone_size: NA; d_call: NA; cdr3_aa: CSVGGVSETEAFF; cdr3_nt: TGCAGTGTTGGCGGGGTCTCGGAGACTGAAGCTTTCTTT
v_call: TRBV5-6; j_call: TRBJ2-4; clone_size: NA; d_call: NA; cdr3_aa: CASGLVRNIHYF; cdr3_nt: TGTGCCAGCGGGCTAGTCAGAAACATTCACTACTTC
v_call: TRBV29-1; j_call: TRBJ2-3; clone_size: NA; d_call: NA; cdr3_aa: CSVGVRPSTDAQYF; cdr3_nt: TGCAGCGTTGGGGTCAGGCCCTCCACAGATGCGCAGTATTTT
v_call: TRBV2; j_call: TRBJ2-5; clone_size: NA; d_call: TRBD2; cdr3_aa: CASSRQRGGTQYF; cdr3_nt: TGTGCCAGCTCCCGGCAGCGCGGGGGGACCCAGTACTTC
v_call: TRBV12-3/TRBV12-4; j_call: TRBJ2-1; clone_size: many; d_call: TRBD2; cdr3_aa: CASSFGRDNEQFF; cdr3_nt: TGTGCCAGCAGTTTCGGGAGGGACAATGAGCAGTTCTTC
v_call: TRBV12-5; j_call: TRBJ2-2; clone_size: once; d_call: NA; cdr3_aa: CTSGLSHVGPTEELFF; cdr3_nt: TGTACTAGTGGCCTTTCTCATGTGGGGCCCACCGAGGAGCTGTTTTTT
v_call: TRBV11-2; j_call: TRBJ2-1; clone_size: NA; d_call: TRBD2; cdr3_aa: CVSTLDGGTSGQFF; cdr3_nt: TGTGTCAGCACCTTAGATGGGGGGACTAGTGGGCAGTTCTTC
v_call: TRBV7-9; j_call: TRBJ2-3; clone_size: NA; d_call: NA; cdr3_aa: CASSPSHWTESTGTQYF; cdr3_nt: TGTGCCAGCAGTCCCAGTCATTGGACAGAGAGCACAGGTACACAGTATTTT
v_call: TRBV9; j_call: TRBJ2-5; clone_size: NA; d_call: NA; cdr3_aa: CASSEGGLETQYF; cdr3_nt: TGTGCCAGCAGCGAAGGGGGACTAGAGACCCAGTACTTC
v_call: TRBV6-6; j_call: TRBJ1-5; clone_size: NA; d_call: NA; cdr3_aa: CASSREAGQPQHF; cdr3_nt: TGTGCCAGCAGTCGGGAGGCAGGGCAGCCCCAGCATTTT
v_call: TRBV29-1; j_call: TRBJ2-3; clone_size: few; d_call: TRBD1; cdr3_aa: CNLWTGSADTQYF; cdr3_nt: TGCAACCTTTGGACAGGGAGTGCAGATACGCAGTATTTT